This T cell receptor (beta chain) is from a study of blood T cell repertoires in COVID-19. At the level of the study: Some COVID-19 samples were acute and others convalescent; all came from the United States, Italy and Spain. In each case, the material was cDNA or gDNA derived from T cells, B-cell-depleted T cells, or PBMCs.

V lost 7 bases to trimming and J lost 1 base, with 17 bases between them. The germline gives CDR1 SGHRS, CDR2 YFSETQ. This CDR3 spans 15 amino acids. The sample holds one count of this clone. In the source study's methods: The authors estimated nucleated cell counts from reference gene primer amplification. Generated by immunoSEQ multiplex PCR, the TCRdb table keeps only in-frame clones and is missing some. V, J and clone size reflect that table, while D and trimming were determined from the DNA. The sample consists of 180,000 or so clones, more than 70% of them appearing once. The sample comprised peripheral blood. This sequence was found in a woman under 40 with acute or convalescent COVID-19. V is TRBV5-1 and J is TRBJ1-2, with D perhaps matching TRBD1 (6 bases). For the CDR3, the DNA is TGCGCCAGCGCAGGGGCAGGGCAGGGTAACTATGGCTACACCTTC. Translation: CASAGAGQGNYGYTF.